A selection of T cell receptor beta chains follows, all from one sample in a study of cytomegalovirus exposure and HLA in healthy donors. Profiling relied on immunoSEQ multiplex PCR, and the TCRdb table lists in-frame clones only, not all of them. The table lists roughly 100,000 clones, around 77% of them singletons. The sample was PBMCs. These receptors were collected from a man aged 50 or older in good health and CMV-seropositive. CDR3s include the opening cysteine and the closing phenylalanine or tryptophan. Each record gives: D gene, J gene, clone size, V gene, CDR3 DNA, CDR3 protein. A D gene is named only where the DNA matches it firmly. Size is omitted from some rows. Given values are once, few, many or a class for expanded clones.

D: TRBD1; J: TRBJ2-5; size: NA; V: TRBV5-1; DNA: TGCGCCAGCAGCTTAGGGACAGCAGGGACCCAGTACTTC; CDR3: CASSLGTAGTQYF
D: NA; J: TRBJ2-4; size: NA; V: TRBV18; DNA: TGTGCCAGCTCACCACGAACGGGAGAAAACATTCAGTACTTC; CDR3: CASSPRTGENIQYF
D: NA; J: TRBJ1-1; size: once; V: TRBV18; DNA: TGTGCCAGCTCACCGGGGGCTGACACTGAAGCTTTCTTT; CDR3: CASSPGADTEAFF
D: TRBD1; J: TRBJ2-4; size: NA; V: TRBV7-9; DNA: TGTGCCAGCAGCCCCGGGACAGGGGGTTTAGCCAAAAACATTCAGTACTTC; CDR3: CASSPGTGGLAKNIQYF
D: TRBD2; J: TRBJ2-3; size: NA; V: TRBV5-1; DNA: TGCGCCAGCCGTAGCGGGAGGGCCGCAGATACGCAGTATTTT; CDR3: CASRSGRAADTQYF
D: TRBD1; J: TRBJ2-1; size: NA; V: TRBV6-1; DNA: TGTGCCAGCAGTGATCCCGGGACAGGGACCTTGAATGAGCAGTTCTTC; CDR3: CASSDPGTGTLNEQFF
D: NA; J: TRBJ1-1; size: NA; V: TRBV13; DNA: TGTGCCAGCAGCCTCGGGAGAGCCCGCTCCACTGAAGCTTTCTTT; CDR3: CASSLGRARSTEAFF
D: NA; J: TRBJ2-7; size: NA; V: TRBV30; DNA: TGTGCCTGGAGTGTCGGAGGAGGGCTCTACGAGCAGTACTTC; CDR3: CAWSVGGGLYEQYF
D: TRBD2; J: TRBJ2-2; size: NA; V: TRBV11-2; DNA: TGTGCCAGCAGCTTAGTAGTAGCGGGAGTAACCGGGGAGCTGTTTTTT; CDR3: CASSLVVAGVTGELFF
D: NA; J: TRBJ2-5; size: NA; V: TRBV20-1; DNA: TGCAGTGGCGCCCCAATAGAGACCCAGTACTTC; CDR3: CSGAPIETQYF
D: NA; J: TRBJ2-4; size: NA; V: TRBV14; DNA: TGTGCCAGCAGCCAAGACAGCAGGGCTGGTACCAAAAACATTCAGTACTTC; CDR3: CASSQDSRAGTKNIQYF
D: TRBD2; J: TRBJ2-3; size: NA; V: TRBV7-2; DNA: TGTGCCAGCAGCTTCACTAGCGGGAGAATAGATACGCAGTATTTT; CDR3: CASSFTSGRIDTQYF
D: TRBD1; J: TRBJ1-4; size: NA; V: TRBV19; DNA: TGTGCCAGTAGGCCAGGGGGATTTAATGAAAAACTGTTTTTT; CDR3: CASRPGGFNEKLFF
D: NA; J: TRBJ2-1; size: NA; V: TRBV29-1; DNA: TGCAGCTTGATGAGGGCCGGCGGTGAGCAGTTCTTC; CDR3: CSLMRAGGEQFF
D: NA; J: TRBJ1-1; size: NA; V: TRBV4-2; DNA: TGTGCCAGCAGCCAAGAACCCTCCGACAGAATGAACACTGAAGCTTTCTTT; CDR3: CASSQEPSDRMNTEAFF
D: NA; J: TRBJ1-2; size: NA; V: TRBV11-1; DNA: TGTGCCAGCAGCTTGGGGAGGTACAGAAGCGGCTACACCTTC; CDR3: CASSLGRYRSGYTF
D: NA; J: TRBJ2-1; size: NA; V: TRBV18; DNA: TGTGCCAGCTCACCACCCCAAGGGAGCTCCTACAATGAGCAGTTCTTC; CDR3: CASSPPQGSSYNEQFF
D: TRBD2; J: TRBJ2-2; size: NA; V: TRBV13; DNA: TGTGCCAGCAGCTTAAGGGAGGAGGGACTAACAAACACCGGGGAGCTGTTTTTT; CDR3: CASSLREEGLTNTGELFF
D: TRBD1; J: TRBJ1-5; size: NA; V: TRBV19; DNA: TGTGCCAGCACTGACAGGGCTTATAGCAATCAGCCCCAGCATTTT; CDR3: CASTDRAYSNQPQHF
D: TRBD2; J: TRBJ2-7; size: few; V: TRBV19; DNA: TGTGCCAGTAGTATGATAGCGGGAGGGCCGTACGAGCAGTACTTC; CDR3: CASSMIAGGPYEQYF